These 28 T cell receptor beta chains were all obtained from the same sample, sequenced in a study of naive and memory T cell subsets. Both TRBC1 and TRBC2 were covered by a beta constant-region primer of two equimolar oligonucleotides. One entry per CDR3 protein results from TCRdb running MiXCR on the UMI-ligation and nested PCR reads. Of 19,000 or so distinct CDR3 sequences detected, roughly 11% appear once; the ten largest clones hold around 18%. The sample consisted of central memory CD8+ T cells from blood. These receptors all stem from a human donor in good health.

The chain uses TRBV7-9 and TRBJ1-1; tentative D call: TRBD1 (6 bases). Per the germline V gene, CDR1 is SEHNR and CDR2 is FQNEAQ (reference sequence). The CDR3 runs 15 residues. Deletions cut 8 bases from V and 1 base from J, with 17 bases between. CDR3 sequence: CASGLTQGKNTEAFF. In DNA, the CDR3 is TGTGCCAGCGGCCTAACCCAGGGGAAGAACACTGAAGCTTTCTTT.

This clonotype has a handful of counts. The rearrangement uses TRBV7-6 and TRBJ2-7, with 8 bases lining up with TRBD2. Germline V gives CDR1 SGHVS, CDR2 FNYEAQ. The junction had 4 bases not matched to a gene; V was cut back by 0 bases and J by 3 bases. The CDR3 has 15 residues. CDR3 nucleotides: TGTGCCAGCAGCTTAGCCAGCGGGAGAAACTACGAGCAGTACTTC. Its translation is CASSLASGRNYEQYF.

The chain links TRBV5-1 to TRBJ2-7, with TRBD2 as a possible D gene (6 bases). Trimming removed 4 bases from V and 1 base from J, with 12 bases in between. The germline CDR1 and CDR2 sequences are SGHRS and YFSETQ. The CDR3 sequence is 14 residues long. This CDR3 reads CASSPGSLSYEQYF. The CDR3 nucleotides read TGCGCCAGCAGCCCCGGGAGCCTATCCTACGAGCAGTACTTC. Together with reference TRBV5-1 and TRBJ2-7, the CDR3 gives the full variable domain: KAGVTQTPRYLIKTRGQQVTLSCSPISGHRSVSWYQQTPGQGLQFLFEYFSETQRNKGNFPGRFSGRQFSNSRSEMNVSTLELGDSALYLCASSPGSLSYEQYFGPGTRLTVT.

The sample holds a few counts of this clonotype. The chain uses TRBV15 and TRBJ2-5, with 11 bases identical to TRBD2. J was trimmed by 1 base and V by 4 bases; bases with no gene match: 2. CDR3 length equals 15 residues. Per germline, CDR1 LNHNV and CDR2 YYDKDF (reference sequence). As DNA, the CDR3 is TGTGCCACCAGCACGGGACTAGCGGTCCAAGAGACCCAGTACTTC. This encodes CATSTGLAVQETQYF.

This clonotype was observed at least ten times. The chain joins TRBV6-5 to TRBJ2-1, with D possibly being TRBD1 (5 bases). The CDR3 has 14 amino acids. Germline loops: CDR1 MNHEY, CDR2 SVGAGI. The V and J ends lost 6 bases and 2 bases respectively, with 11 bases between them. The CDR3, as DNA: TGTGCCAGCAGACCCCCAGGGCCCTACAATGAGCAGTTCTTC. Its protein product is CASRPPGPYNEQFF.

Ten or more counts support this clonotype. The chain joins TRBV5-1 to TRBJ1-4, with D unresolved. CDR1 and CDR2 from the germline V gene are SGHRS and YFSETQ. V was pared by 3 bases and J by 5 bases, with 11 bases between. The CDR3 is 14 residues long. In nucleotides, the CDR3 is TGCGCCAGCAGCTACGGACGGCCGAATGAAAAACTGTTTTTT. Encoded protein: CASSYGRPNEKLFF.

The J gene is TRBJ2-3, the V gene TRBV7-3; D remains ambiguous. Germline values: CDR1 SGHTA, CDR2 FQGTGA. Trimming removed 1 base at V and 0 bases at J, with 14 bases between. The CDR3 contains 17 residues. Here the CDR3 DNA reads TGTGCCAGCAGCTTAAGGCCTCTGAGTACTAGCACAGATACGCAGTATTTT. Its protein product is CASSLRPLSTSTDTQYF.

This clonotype was counted many times. The V and J genes are TRBV6-5 and TRBJ1-5; D gene unclear. The CDR3 length is 13 residues. V was trimmed by 0 bases and J by 7 bases, leaving 7 bases between them. Germline values: CDR1 MNHEY, CDR2 SVGAGI. The CDR3 is CASSYSVAQPQHF. The DNA of the CDR3 is TGTGCCAGCAGTTACTCGGTTGCCCAGCCCCAGCATTTT.

This clonotype was seen a few times. J is TRBJ1-5 and V is TRBV7-6; D unresolved. Trimming shortened V by 3 bases and J by 9 bases, and 12 bases separated the two germline ends. The germline CDR1 and CDR2 sequences are SGHVS and FNYEAQ. The CDR3 is 13 residues long. Here the CDR3 reads CASSLREERPQHF. CDR3 DNA sequence: TGTGCCAGCAGCTTGCGGGAGGAGCGGCCCCAGCATTTT. The full variable domain, with the rest looked up from reference TRBV7-6 and TRBJ1-5, is GAGVSQSPRYKVTKRGQDVALRCDPISGHVSLYWYRQALGQGPEFLTYFNYEAQQDKSGLPNDRFSAERPEGSISTLTIQRTEQRDSAMYRCASSLREERPQHFGDGTRLSIL.

This rearrangement joins TRBV7-9 to TRBJ2-1, with 12 bases matching TRBD2. Per the germline V gene, CDR1 is SEHNR and CDR2 is FQNEAQ (reference sequence). This CDR3 contains 15 residues. V lost 4 bases to trimming and J lost 9 bases; unmatched junction nucleotides: 7. CDR3: CASSSSGRVRAEQFF. As DNA, the CDR3 is TGTGCCAGCAGCTCTAGCGGGAGGGTTAGAGCTGAGCAGTTCTTC.

On this clonotype itself: Being one base from a much bigger clone, this may be a read error. The V gene is TRBV6-2 or TRBV6-3, the J gene TRBJ2-7; no firm D call. Germline assignment: CDR1 MNHEY and CDR2 SVGEGT. V lost 2 bases to trimming and J lost 4 bases, with 6 bases between them. This CDR3 has 12 amino acids. CDR3 protein: CASSYPGYEQYF. The CDR3 region has the DNA TGTGCCAGCAGTTACCCCGGATACGAGCAGTACTTC.

This clonotype was detected ten times or more. This chain connects TRBV29-1 to TRBJ2-1; D gene ambiguous. The germline V and J ends were trimmed by 4 bases and 4 bases, with 8 bases remaining between them. CDR1 and CDR2 (germline): SQVTM, ANQGSEA. The CDR3 extends over 12 amino acids. CDR3 in DNA: TGCAGCGTTGTATTCAAATACAATGAGCAGTTCTTC. Translating it yields CSVVFKYNEQFF.

The chain joins TRBV29-1 to TRBJ2-1; TRBD1 is a possible D gene (6 bases). Per the germline V gene, CDR1 is SQVTM and CDR2 is ANQGSEA. V lost 3 bases, J lost 6 bases, and 18 bases lay in between. CDR3 length: 15 amino acids. The CDR3 region is CSVDLTGFWGNEQFF. The CDR3, as DNA: TGCAGCGTTGACCTGACAGGCTTCTGGGGCAATGAGCAGTTCTTC.

This clonotype showed up many times. The rearrangement uses TRBV6-1 and TRBJ2-2; D not certain. The germline gives CDR1 MNHNS, CDR2 SASEGT. This CDR3 has 11 residues. V was clipped by 8 bases and J by 6 bases, with 7 bases between them. The CDR3 bases are TGTGCCAGCCCCCTTGCCGGGGAGCTGTTTTTT. It is translated as CASPLAGELFF.

This clonotype has ten or more counts. This sequence joins TRBV28 and TRBJ2-3; TRBD2 aligns across 8 bases. The germline V gene has CDR1 MDHEN and CDR2 SYDVKM. Trimming removed 3 bases from V and 2 bases from J; junction bases left unmatched: 4. The CDR3 runs to 15 residues. CDR3 in amino acids: CASSFTAGDTDTQYF. The CDR3, as DNA: TGTGCCAGCAGTTTCACAGCGGGAGACACAGATACGCAGTATTTT. The entire variable domain, with the rest obtained from reference TRBV28 and TRBJ2-3, is as follows: DVKVTQSSRYLVKRTGEKVFLECVQDMDHENMFWYRQDPGLGLRLIYFSYDVKMKEKGDIPEGYSVSREKKERFSLILESASTNQTSMYLCASSFTAGDTDTQYFGPGTRLTVL.

This clonotype was picked up a small number of times. The chain combines TRBV20-1 with TRBJ1-5, with D unclear. The CDR3 runs 15 residues. V was cut by 1 base and J by 6 bases, with 16 bases left in between. Germline lookup yields CDR1 DFQATT and CDR2 SNEGSKA (reference sequence). This CDR3 reads CSARVAAGGSQPQHF. DNA for the CDR3: TGCAGTGCTAGAGTTGCGGCAGGAGGTAGTCAGCCCCAGCATTTT.

This clonotype was recorded at least ten times. CDR3 coding DNA: TGTGCCAGCAGCGTGGCCGACACTGAAGCTTTCTTT. Translating gives CASSVADTEAFF. V usage is TRBV5-5 and J usage is TRBJ1-1; D unresolved. CDR3 length: 12 residues. The germline gives CDR1 SGHKS, CDR2 YYEKEE (reference sequence). Trimming stripped 4 bases from V and 3 bases from J, with 7 bases between.

In this sample, this clonotype is medium-sized. The CDR3 DNA follows: TGTGCCATCAGTGAGTCAAGGGGCAACATCTACAATGAGCAGTTCTTC. Its protein product is CAISESRGNIYNEQFF. This chain links TRBV10-3 with TRBJ2-1; perhaps TRBD1 as D (5 bases). Germline V gives CDR1 ENHRY, CDR2 SYGVKD. CDR3 size: 16 residues. V was pared by 0 bases and J by 3 bases, with 12 bases between.

In its sample, this clonotype was seen many times. The V and J genes are TRBV20-1 and TRBJ2-7; the D gene is possibly TRBD1 (6 bases). Germline V lookup: CDR1 DFQATT, CDR2 SNEGSKA (reference sequence). The CDR3 totals 12 residues. V lost 5 bases to trimming and J lost 1 base, with 9 bases between them. The CDR3 protein is CSALGTSYEQYF. Written as DNA, the CDR3 is TGCAGTGCTCTCGGGACATCCTACGAGCAGTACTTC.

This clonotype was detected many times. The chain couples TRBV2 to TRBJ2-1; 8 nucleotides agree with TRBD2. CDR1 is SNHLY, CDR2 FYNNEI, per germline. The CDR3 sequence is 15 residues long. Germline trimming cut 8 bases from V and 5 bases from J; bases unmatched to any gene: 11. This CDR3 is CASVGTSGLDNEQFF. The CDR3 DNA is TGTGCCAGCGTTGGGACTAGTGGGCTGGACAATGAGCAGTTCTTC.

In its sample, this clonotype was seen a few times. This rearrangement joins TRBV4-1 to TRBJ1-5; perhaps TRBD1 as D (5 bases). The CDR3 contains 16 residues. Germline V CDR1 and CDR2: MGHRA, YSYEKL. V lost 0 bases, J lost 2 bases, and 11 bases lay in between. The CDR3 spells CASSQDIRGGNQPQHF. In nucleotides, the CDR3 is TGCGCCAGCAGCCAAGATATAAGGGGTGGCAATCAGCCCCAGCATTTT.

This clonotype occurred a few times. This chain joins TRBV28 and TRBJ1-3; D is perhaps TRBD1 (6 bases). CDR1 MDHEN and CDR2 SYDVKM come from the germline V gene. CDR3 length: 14 amino acids. V was trimmed by 3 bases and J by 8 bases, leaving 14 bases between them. CDR3 region: CASSFTGPQDTIYF. Here the CDR3 DNA reads TGTGCCAGCAGTTTCACAGGGCCGCAGGACACCATATATTTT.

Only a few counts were recorded for this clonotype. The chain has TRBV5-5 and TRBJ2-7; TRBD2 matches at 8 bases. The CDR3 covers 15 residues. CDR1 is SGHKS, CDR2 YYEKEE, per germline (reference sequence). Trimming took 0 bases from V and 2 from J; bases not matched to a gene: 4. CDR3 nucleotide sequence: TGTGCCAGCAGCTTGGTTGGTAGCGGGACCTACGAGCAGTACTTC. Protein: CASSLVGSGTYEQYF.

This clonotype was picked up many times. The chain links TRBV25-1 to TRBJ2-5; D is possibly TRBD2 (6 bases). Germline CDR1 is MGHDK and CDR2 is SYGVNS. The CDR3 runs to 14 residues. Trimming took off 4 bases at V and 0 bases at J, with 9 bases between the two ends. Here the CDR3 DNA reads TGTGCCAGCAGTGTGGGAGGCTACCAAGAGACCCAGTACTTC. Protein: CASSVGGYQETQYF.

The chain employs TRBV6-2 or TRBV6-3 and TRBJ2-4, with 7 bases that match TRBD2. CDR1 is MNHEY, CDR2 SVGEGT, per germline. V was pared by 0 bases and J by 7 bases, with 6 bases of the junction left unmatched. The CDR3 is 15 amino acids. This CDR3 reads CASSYSSGTGNIQYF. The CDR3 nucleotides read TGTGCCAGCAGTTACTCGAGCGGGACGGGGAACATTCAGTACTTC.

J is TRBJ2-7 and V is TRBV5-1; the D gene could be TRBD1 or TRBD2 (5 bases each). The V gene's germline CDR1 is SGHRS and CDR2 YFSETQ. V lost 4 bases, J lost 0 bases, and 11 bases lay in between. The CDR3 spans 14 residues. The CDR3 region is CASSHSGASYEQYF. CDR3 DNA sequence: TGCGCCAGCAGCCACTCCGGGGCCTCCTACGAGCAGTACTTC.

This clonotype showed up just a few times. V usage is TRBV9 and J usage is TRBJ2-5; D not resolved. Trimming left V 4 bases short and J 1 base short, with 2 bases between. Germline CDR1 SGDLS, CDR2 YYNGEE. This CDR3 comprises 11 residues. The CDR3 protein is CASSPQETQYF. Written as DNA, the CDR3 is TGTGCCAGCAGCCCCCAAGAGACCCAGTACTTC.

The chain combines TRBV4-2 with TRBJ2-7, with TRBD2 identical over 11 bases. Germline-derived CDR1 and CDR2 are LGHNA and YNFKEQ. Unmatched junction bases numbered 8, after V lost 4 bases and J lost 0 bases. The CDR3 covers 17 residues. This CDR3 reads CASSPIQTSGNSYEQYF. The CDR3 coding sequence is TGTGCCAGCAGCCCCATACAGACTAGCGGGAACTCCTACGAGCAGTACTTC.